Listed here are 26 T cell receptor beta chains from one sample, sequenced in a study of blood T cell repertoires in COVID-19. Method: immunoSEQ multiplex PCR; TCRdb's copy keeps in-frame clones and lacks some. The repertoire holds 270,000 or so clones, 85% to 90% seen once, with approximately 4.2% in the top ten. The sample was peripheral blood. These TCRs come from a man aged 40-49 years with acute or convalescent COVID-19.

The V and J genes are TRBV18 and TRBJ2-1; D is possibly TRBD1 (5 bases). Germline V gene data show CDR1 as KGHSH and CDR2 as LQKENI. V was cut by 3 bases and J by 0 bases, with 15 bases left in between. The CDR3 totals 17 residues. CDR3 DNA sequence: TGTGCCAGCTCACCGTCGAGTCGACAGTACTCCTACAATGAGCAGTTCTTC. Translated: CASSPSSRQYSYNEQFF. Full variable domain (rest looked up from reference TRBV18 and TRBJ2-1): NAGVMQNPRHLVRRRGQEARLRCSPMKGHSHVYWYRQLPEEGLKFMVYLQKENIIDESGMPKERFSAEFPKEGPSILRIQQVVRGDSAAYFCASSPSSRQYSYNEQFFGPGTRLTVL.

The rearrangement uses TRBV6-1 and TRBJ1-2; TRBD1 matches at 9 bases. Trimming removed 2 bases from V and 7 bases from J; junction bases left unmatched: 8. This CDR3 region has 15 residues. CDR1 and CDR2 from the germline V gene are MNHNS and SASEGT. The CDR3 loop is CASSEQGTGLSGYTF. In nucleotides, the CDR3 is TGTGCCAGCAGTGAACAAGGGACAGGGTTATCTGGCTACACCTTC.

CDR3 in DNA: TGTGCCAGCAGCTTAGCGGTAGGGCAGGGAAGGACTAACTATGGCTACACCTTC. Translating gives CASSLAVGQGRTNYGYTF. The V call is TRBV7-2, the J call TRBJ1-2, with a tentative D call TRBD1 (5 bases). Per germline, CDR1 SGHTA and CDR2 FQGNSA. The CDR3 length is 18 residues. Trimming removed 0 bases at V and 0 bases at J, with 17 bases between.

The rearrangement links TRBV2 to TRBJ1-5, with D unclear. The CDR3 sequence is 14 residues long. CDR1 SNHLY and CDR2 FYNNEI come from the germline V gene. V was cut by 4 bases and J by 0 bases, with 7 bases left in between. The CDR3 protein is CASSVRYSNQPQHF. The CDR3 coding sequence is TGTGCCAGCAGTGTCCGCTATAGCAATCAGCCCCAGCATTTT.

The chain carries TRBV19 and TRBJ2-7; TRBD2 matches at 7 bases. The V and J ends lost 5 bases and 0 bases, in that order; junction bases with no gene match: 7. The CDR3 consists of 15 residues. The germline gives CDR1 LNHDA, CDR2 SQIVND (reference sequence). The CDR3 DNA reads TGTGCCAGTAGTCTTTCGGGGGGAAGCTCCTACGAGCAGTACTTC. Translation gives CASSLSGGSSYEQYF.

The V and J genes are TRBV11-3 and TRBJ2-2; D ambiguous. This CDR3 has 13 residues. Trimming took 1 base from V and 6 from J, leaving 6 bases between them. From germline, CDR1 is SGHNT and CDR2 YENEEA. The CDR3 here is CASSLASPGELFF. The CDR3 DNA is TGTGCCAGCAGCTTAGCGTCCCCCGGGGAGCTGTTTTTT.

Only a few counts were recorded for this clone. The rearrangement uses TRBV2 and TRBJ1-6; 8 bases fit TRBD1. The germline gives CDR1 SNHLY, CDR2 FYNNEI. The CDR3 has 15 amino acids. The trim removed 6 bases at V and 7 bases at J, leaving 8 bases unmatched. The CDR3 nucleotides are TGTGCCAGCAGCCAACTTGGACAGGGCAATTCACCCCTCCACTTT. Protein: CASSQLGQGNSPLHF.

The chain's CDR3 is CASSPGTSGGALQFF. CDR3 DNA sequence: TGCGCCAGCAGTCCCGGGACTAGCGGGGGGGCCTTGCAGTTCTTC. The chain recombines TRBV5-1 with TRBJ2-1, with 16 bases aligning to TRBD2. In germline, CDR1 is SGHRS, CDR2 YFSETQ. CDR3 length: 15 residues. Losses at the gene ends were 5 bases for V and 12 bases for J; bases not matched to a gene: 8.

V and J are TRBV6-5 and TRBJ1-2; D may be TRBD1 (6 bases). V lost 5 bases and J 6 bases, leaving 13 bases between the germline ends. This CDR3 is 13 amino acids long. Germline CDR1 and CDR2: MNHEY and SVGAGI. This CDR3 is CASSPRTVNGYTF. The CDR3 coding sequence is TGTGCCAGCAGTCCGCGGACAGTGAATGGCTACACCTTC.

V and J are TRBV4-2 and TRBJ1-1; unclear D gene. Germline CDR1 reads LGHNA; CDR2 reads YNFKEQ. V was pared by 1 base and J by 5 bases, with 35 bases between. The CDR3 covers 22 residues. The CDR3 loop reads CASSQVLGGSRRIIDAGTEAFF. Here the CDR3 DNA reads TGTGCCAGCAGCCAAGTTCTCGGAGGTTCCCGCAGGATTATCGATGCGGGGACTGAAGCTTTCTTT.

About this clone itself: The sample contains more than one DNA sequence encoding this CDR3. The DNA of the CDR3 is TGTGCCAGCAGCCCAGACAGTAACTATGGCTACACCTTC. Protein sequence: CASSPDSNYGYTF. The rearrangement uses TRBV7-8 and TRBJ1-2; D perhaps matches TRBD1 (5 bases). The CDR3 runs 13 residues. The ends were cut back, 5 bases at V and 1 base at J, with 8 bases in the middle. The germline gives CDR1 SGHVS, CDR2 FQNEAQ.

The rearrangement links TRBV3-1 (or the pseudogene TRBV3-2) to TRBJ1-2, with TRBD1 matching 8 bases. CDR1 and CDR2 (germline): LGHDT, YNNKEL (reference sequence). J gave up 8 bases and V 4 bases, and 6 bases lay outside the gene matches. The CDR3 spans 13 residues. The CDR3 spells CASSPPGTGGYTF. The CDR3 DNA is TGTGCCAGCAGCCCCCCCGGGACAGGCGGCTACACCTTC.

In DNA, the CDR3 is TGTGCCAGCAGCCCCGGAGCCAACAATGAGCAGTTCTTC. It translates to CASSPGANNEQFF. The chain links TRBV7-3 to TRBJ2-1, with no clear D. Between the trimmed V and J ends, which lost 5 bases and 5 bases, there was a span of 10 bases. The germline CDR1 and CDR2 sequences are SGHTA and FQGTGA. CDR3 size: 13 residues.

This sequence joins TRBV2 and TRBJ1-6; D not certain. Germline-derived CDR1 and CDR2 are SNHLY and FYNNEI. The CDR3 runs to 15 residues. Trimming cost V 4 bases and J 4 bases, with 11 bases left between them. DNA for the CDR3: TGTGCCAGCAGTGTCGAAAGCTTGTATAATTCACCCCTCCACTTT. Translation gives CASSVESLYNSPLHF.

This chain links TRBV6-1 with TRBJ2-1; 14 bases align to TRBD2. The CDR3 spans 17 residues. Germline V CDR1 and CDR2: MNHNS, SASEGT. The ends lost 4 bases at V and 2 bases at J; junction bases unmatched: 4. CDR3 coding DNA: TGTGCCAGCAGTGCACGACTAGCGGGGGGGCCCTACAATGAGCAGTTCTTC. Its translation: CASSARLAGGPYNEQFF.

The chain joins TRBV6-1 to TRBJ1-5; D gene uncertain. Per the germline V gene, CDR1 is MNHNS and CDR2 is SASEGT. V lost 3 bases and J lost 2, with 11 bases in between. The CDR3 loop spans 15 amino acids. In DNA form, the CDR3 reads TGTGCCAGCAGTGACGGCAGACGGGGCAATCAGCCCCAGCATTTT. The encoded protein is CASSDGRRGNQPQHF.

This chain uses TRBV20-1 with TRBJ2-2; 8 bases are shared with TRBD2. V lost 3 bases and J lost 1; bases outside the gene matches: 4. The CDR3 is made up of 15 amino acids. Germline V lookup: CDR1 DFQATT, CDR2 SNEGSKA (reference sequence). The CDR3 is CSASSAGGNTGELFF. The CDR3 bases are TGCAGTGCTAGTTCTGCGGGGGGGAACACCGGGGAGCTGTTTTTT.

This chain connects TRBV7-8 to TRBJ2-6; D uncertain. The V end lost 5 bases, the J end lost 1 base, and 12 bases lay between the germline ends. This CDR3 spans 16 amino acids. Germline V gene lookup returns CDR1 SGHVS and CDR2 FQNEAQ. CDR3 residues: CASSPGSSSGANVLTF. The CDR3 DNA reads TGTGCCAGCAGCCCCGGGTCTTCATCTGGGGCCAACGTCCTGACTTTC.

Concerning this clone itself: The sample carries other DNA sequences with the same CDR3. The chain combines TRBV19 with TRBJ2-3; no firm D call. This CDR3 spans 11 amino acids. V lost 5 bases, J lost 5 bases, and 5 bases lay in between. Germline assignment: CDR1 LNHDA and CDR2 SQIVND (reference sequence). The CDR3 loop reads CASSSGDTQYF. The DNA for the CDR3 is TGTGCCAGTAGTTCGGGAGATACGCAGTATTTT.

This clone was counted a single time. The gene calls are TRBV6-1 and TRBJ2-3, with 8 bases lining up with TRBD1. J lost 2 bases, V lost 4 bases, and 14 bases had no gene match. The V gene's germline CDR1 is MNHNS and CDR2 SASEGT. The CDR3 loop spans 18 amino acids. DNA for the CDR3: TGTGCCAGCAGTGGCGGCACAGGGGGACCTATAATCACAGATACGCAGTATTTT. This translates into CASSGGTGGPIITDTQYF.

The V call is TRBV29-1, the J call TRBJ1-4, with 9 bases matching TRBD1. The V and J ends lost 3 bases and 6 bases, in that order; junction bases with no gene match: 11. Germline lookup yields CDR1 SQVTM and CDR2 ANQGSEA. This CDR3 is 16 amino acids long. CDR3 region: CSVERNRGRVHEKLFF. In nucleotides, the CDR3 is TGCAGCGTTGAGCGGAACAGGGGGCGCGTTCATGAAAAACTGTTTTTT.

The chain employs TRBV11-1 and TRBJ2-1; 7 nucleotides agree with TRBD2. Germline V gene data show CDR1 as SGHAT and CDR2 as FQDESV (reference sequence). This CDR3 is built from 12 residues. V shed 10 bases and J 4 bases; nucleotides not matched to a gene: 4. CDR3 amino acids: CAIGGRYNEQFF. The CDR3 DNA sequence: TGTGCCATCGGGGGGAGATACAATGAGCAGTTCTTC.

The CDR3 bases are TGCAGTGCTAGTTTTGGGGGCGGTATCTCTGGAAACACCATATATTTT. Translation gives CSASFGGGISGNTIYF. The chain couples TRBV20-1 to TRBJ1-3; TRBD1 might be the D (6 bases). The CDR3 runs 16 residues. Germline lookup yields CDR1 DFQATT and CDR2 SNEGSKA (reference sequence). Trimming took 3 bases from V and 0 from J, leaving 15 bases between them.

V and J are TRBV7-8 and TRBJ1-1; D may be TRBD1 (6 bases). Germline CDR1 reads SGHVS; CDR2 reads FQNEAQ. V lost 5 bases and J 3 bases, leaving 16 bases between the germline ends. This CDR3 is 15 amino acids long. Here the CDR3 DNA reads TGTGCCAGCAGCCATCAAAGGACAGAACACACTGAAGCTTTCTTT. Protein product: CASSHQRTEHTEAFF.

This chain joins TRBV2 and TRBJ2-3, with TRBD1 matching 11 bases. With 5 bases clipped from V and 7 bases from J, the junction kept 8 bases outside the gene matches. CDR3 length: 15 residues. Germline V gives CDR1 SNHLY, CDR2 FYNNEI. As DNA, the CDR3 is TGTGCCAGCAGTTCACCCGGACAGGGGGCAAATACGCAGTATTTT. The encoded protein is CASSSPGQGANTQYF.

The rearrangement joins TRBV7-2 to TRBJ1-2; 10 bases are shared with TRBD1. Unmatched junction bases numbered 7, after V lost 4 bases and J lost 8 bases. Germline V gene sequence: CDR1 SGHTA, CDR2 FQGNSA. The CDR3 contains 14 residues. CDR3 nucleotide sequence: TGTGCCAGCAGCTCCTCCGGGACAGGGGTCGGCTACACCTTC. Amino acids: CASSSSGTGVGYTF.